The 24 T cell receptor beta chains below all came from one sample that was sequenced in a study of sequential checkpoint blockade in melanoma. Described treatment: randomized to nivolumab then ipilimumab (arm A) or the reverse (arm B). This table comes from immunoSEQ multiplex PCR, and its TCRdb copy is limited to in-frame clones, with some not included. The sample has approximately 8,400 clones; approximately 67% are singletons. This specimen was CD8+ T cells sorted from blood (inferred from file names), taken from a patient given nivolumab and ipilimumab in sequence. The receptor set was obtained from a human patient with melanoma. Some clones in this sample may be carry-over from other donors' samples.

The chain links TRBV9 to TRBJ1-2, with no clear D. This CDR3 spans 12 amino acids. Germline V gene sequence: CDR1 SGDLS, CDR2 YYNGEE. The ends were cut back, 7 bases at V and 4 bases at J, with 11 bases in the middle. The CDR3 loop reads CASEEASYGYTF. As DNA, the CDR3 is TGTGCCAGCGAGGAGGCCTCCTATGGCTACACCTTC.

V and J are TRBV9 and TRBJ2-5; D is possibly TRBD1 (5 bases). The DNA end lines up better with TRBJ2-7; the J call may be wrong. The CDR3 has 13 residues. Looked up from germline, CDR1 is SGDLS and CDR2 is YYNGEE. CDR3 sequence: CASRPDSSYEQYF. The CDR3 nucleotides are TGTGCCAGCAGACCCGACAGCTCCTACGAGCAGTACTTC.

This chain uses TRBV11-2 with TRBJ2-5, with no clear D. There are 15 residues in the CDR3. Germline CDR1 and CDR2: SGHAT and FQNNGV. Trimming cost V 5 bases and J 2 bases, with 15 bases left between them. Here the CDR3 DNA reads TGTGCCAGCAGCCGGAGATTTGCCCCTCAAGAGACCCAGTACTTC. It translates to CASSRRFAPQETQYF.

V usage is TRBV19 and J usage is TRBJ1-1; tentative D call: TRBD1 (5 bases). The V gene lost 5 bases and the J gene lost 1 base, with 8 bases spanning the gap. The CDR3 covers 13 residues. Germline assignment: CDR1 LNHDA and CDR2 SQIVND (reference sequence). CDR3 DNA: TGTGCCAGTAGTGTCGGACAGAACACTGAAGCTTTCTTT. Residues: CASSVGQNTEAFF. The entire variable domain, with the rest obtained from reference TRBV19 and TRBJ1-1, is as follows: DGGITQSPKYLFRKEGQNVTLSCEQNLNHDAMYWYRQDPGQGLRLIYYSQIVNDFQKGDIAEGYSVSREKKESFPLTVTSAQKNPTAFYLCASSVGQNTEAFFGQGTRLTVV.

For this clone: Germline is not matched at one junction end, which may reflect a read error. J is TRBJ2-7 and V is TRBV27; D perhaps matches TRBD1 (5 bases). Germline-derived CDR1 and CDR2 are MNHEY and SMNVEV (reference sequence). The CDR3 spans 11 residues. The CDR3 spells CATFGAYERYF. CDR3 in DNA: TGTGCCACCTTTGGGGCCTACGAGCGGTACTTC.

This CDR3 reads CASSLPTGVNSPLHF. Here the CDR3 DNA reads TGTGCCAGCAGTTTACCTACAGGGGTTAATTCACCCCTCCACTTT. The genes are TRBV28 and TRBJ1-6, with 7 nucleotides matching TRBD1. This CDR3 contains 15 residues. V shed 2 bases, J shed 6 bases, and the junction held 4 bases outside the gene matches. Germline V gene lookup returns CDR1 MDHEN and CDR2 SYDVKM.

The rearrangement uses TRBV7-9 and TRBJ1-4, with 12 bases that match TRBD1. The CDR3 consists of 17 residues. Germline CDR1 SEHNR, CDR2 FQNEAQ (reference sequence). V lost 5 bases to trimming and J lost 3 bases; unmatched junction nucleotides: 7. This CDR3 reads CASSAEGQGAANEKLFF. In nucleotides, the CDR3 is TGTGCCAGCAGCGCTGAGGGACAGGGGGCGGCTAATGAAAAACTGTTTTTT.

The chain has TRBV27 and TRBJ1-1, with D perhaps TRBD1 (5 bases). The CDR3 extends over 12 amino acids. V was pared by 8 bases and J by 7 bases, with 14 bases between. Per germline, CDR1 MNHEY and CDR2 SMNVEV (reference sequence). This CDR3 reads CASWTGGIEAFF. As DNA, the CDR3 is TGTGCCAGCTGGACGGGGGGAATTGAAGCTTTCTTT.

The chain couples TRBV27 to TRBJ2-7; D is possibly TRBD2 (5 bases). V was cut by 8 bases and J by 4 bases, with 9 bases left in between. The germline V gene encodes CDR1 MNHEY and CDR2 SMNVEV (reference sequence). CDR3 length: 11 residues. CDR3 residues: CASGLPYEQYF. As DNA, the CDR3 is TGTGCCAGCGGACTTCCATACGAGCAGTACTTC.

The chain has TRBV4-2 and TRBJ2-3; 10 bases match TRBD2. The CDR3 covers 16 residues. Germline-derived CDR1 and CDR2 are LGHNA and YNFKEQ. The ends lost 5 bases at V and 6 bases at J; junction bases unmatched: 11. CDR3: CASSSAPAGGLDTQYF. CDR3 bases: TGTGCCAGCAGCTCCGCCCCAGCGGGGGGGCTGGATACGCAGTATTTT.

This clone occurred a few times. CDR3 coding DNA: TGTGCCTATTCCTCAGGGTCCGCTGGAAACACCATATATTTT. Its protein product is CAYSSGSAGNTIYF. The chain employs TRBV30 and TRBJ1-3; the D gene is possibly TRBD1 (5 bases). The CDR3 covers 14 residues. V was clipped by 7 bases and J by 2 bases, with 15 bases between them. From germline, CDR1 is GTSNPN and CDR2 SVGIG (reference sequence). Full variable domain (missing parts from reference TRBV30 and TRBJ1-3): SQTIHQWPATLVQPVGSPLSLECTVEGTSNPNLYWYRQAAGRGLQLLFYSVGIGQISSEVPQNLSASRPQDRQFILSSKKLLLSDSGFYLCAYSSGSAGNTIYFGEGSWLTVV.

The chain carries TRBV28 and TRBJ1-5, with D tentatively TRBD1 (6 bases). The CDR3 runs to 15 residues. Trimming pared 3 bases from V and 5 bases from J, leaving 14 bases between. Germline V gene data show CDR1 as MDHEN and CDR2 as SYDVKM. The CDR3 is CASSFRQAQDQPQHF. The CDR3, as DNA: TGTGCCAGCAGTTTCAGACAGGCCCAGGATCAGCCCCAGCATTTT.

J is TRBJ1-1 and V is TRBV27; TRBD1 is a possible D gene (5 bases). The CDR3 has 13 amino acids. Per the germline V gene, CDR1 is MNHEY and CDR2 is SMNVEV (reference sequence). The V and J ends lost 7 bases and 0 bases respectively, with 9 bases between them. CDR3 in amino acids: CASKIGVNTEAFF. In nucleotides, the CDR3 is TGTGCCAGCAAGATAGGGGTGAACACTGAAGCTTTCTTT.

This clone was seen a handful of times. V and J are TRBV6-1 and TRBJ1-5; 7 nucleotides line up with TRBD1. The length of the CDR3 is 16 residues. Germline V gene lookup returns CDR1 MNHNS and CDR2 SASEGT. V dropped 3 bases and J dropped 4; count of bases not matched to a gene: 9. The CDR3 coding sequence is TGTGCCAGCAGTGAGCCGCAGGGGGGAGGAAATCAGCCCCAGCATTTT. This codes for CASSEPQGGGNQPQHF.

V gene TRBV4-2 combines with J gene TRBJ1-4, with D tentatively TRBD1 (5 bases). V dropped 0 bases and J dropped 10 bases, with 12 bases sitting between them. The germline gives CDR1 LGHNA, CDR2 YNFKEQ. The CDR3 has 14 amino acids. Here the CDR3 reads CASSQEWGDGKLFF. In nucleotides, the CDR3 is TGTGCCAGCAGCCAAGAATGGGGGGATGGAAAACTGTTTTTT.

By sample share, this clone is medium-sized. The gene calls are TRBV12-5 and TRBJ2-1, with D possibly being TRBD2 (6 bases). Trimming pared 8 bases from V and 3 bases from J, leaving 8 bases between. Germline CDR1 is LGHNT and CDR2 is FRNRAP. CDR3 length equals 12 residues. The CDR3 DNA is TGTGCTAGTCTAGCGCTCTACAATGAGCAGTTCTTC. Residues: CASLALYNEQFF.

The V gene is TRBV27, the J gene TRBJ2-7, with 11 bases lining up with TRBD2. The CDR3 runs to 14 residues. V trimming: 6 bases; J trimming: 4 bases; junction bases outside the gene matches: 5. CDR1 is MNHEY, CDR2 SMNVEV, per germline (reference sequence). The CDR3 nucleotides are TGTGCCAGCAGCTTAGCGGGGGGGCCGTACGAGCAGTACTTC. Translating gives CASSLAGGPYEQYF.

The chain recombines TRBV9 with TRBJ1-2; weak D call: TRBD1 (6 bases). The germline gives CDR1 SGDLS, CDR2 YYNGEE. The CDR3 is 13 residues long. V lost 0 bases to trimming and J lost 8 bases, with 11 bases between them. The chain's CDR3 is CASSVVTGKGYTF. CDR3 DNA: TGTGCCAGCAGCGTAGTAACAGGGAAAGGCTACACCTTC.

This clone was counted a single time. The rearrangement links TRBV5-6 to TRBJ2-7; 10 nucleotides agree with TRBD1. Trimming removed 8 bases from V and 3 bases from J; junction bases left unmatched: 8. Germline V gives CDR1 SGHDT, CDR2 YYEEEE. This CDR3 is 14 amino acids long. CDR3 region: CASRGTGVSYEQYF. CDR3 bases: TGTGCCAGTCGAGGGACAGGGGTAAGCTACGAGCAGTACTTC. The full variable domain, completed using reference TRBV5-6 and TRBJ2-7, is DAGVTQSPTHLIKTRGQQVTLRCSPKSGHDTVSWYQQALGQGPQFIFQYYEEEERQRGNFPDRFSGHQFPNYSSELNVNALLLGDSALYLCASRGTGVSYEQYFGPGTRLTVT.

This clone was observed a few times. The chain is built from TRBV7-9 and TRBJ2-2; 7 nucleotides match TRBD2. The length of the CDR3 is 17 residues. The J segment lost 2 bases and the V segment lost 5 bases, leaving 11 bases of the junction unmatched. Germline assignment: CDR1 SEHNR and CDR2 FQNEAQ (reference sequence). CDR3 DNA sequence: TGTGCCAGCAGCCGGGAACCGGGACTAATAAACACCGGGGAGCTGTTTTTT. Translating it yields CASSREPGLINTGELFF.

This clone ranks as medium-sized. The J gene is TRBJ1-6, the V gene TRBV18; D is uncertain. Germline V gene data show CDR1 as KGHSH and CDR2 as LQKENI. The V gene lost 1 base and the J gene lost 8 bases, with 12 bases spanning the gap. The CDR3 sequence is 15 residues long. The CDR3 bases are TGTGCCAGCTCACCACTAACCGGGAAGGATTCACCCCTCCACTTT. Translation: CASSPLTGKDSPLHF. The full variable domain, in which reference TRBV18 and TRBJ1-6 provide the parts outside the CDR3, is NAGVMQNPRHLVRRRGQEARLRCSPMKGHSHVYWYRQLPEEGLKFMVYLQKENIIDESGMPKERFSAEFPKEGPSILRIQQVVRGDSAAYFCASSPLTGKDSPLHFGNGTRLTVT.

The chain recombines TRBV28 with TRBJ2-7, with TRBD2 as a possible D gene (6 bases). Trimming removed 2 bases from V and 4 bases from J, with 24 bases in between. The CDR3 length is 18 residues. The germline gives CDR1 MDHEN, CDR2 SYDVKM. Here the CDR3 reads CASSLGVTGVPPRYEQYF. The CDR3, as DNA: TGTGCCAGCAGTTTAGGCGTTACGGGGGTGCCTCCTCGGTACGAGCAGTACTTC.

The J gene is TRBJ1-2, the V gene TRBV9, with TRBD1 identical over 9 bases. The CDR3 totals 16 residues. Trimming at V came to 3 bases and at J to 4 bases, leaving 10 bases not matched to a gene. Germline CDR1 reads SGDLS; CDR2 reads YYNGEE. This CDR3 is CASSGNTGGRGYGYTF. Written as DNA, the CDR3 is TGTGCCAGCAGCGGAAACACAGGGGGCCGAGGCTATGGCTACACCTTC.

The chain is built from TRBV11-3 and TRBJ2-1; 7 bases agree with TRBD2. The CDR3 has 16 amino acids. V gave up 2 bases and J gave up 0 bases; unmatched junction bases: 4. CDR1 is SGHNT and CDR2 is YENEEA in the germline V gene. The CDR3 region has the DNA TGTGCCAGCAGCTTACCGTCGGGGGGCTCCTACAATGAGCAGTTCTTC. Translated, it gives CASSLPSGGSYNEQFF.